The clone carrying this T cell receptor (beta chain) turned up a few times. The ends were cut back, 6 bases at V and 0 bases at J, with 9 bases in the middle. The CDR3 runs 15 residues. Looked up from germline, CDR1 is KGHSH and CDR2 is LQKENI. This sample is drawn from a study of CD8+CD57+ T cells in acquired aplastic anemia. Patients chosen for sequencing had CD8+CD57+ cells that had expanded, as shown by flow cytometry. Every patient was diagnosed with severe acquired aplastic anemia. The blood sampling took place in patients who had so far received no therapy. Genomic DNA provided the template from which TCR beta VDJ and CDR3 profiles were obtained. Via MiXCR, TCRdb re-called the reads, giving one row per CDR3 protein. This table holds 150,000 to 200,000 distinct CDR3 sequences, about 45% found once.

The specimen sequenced was sorted CD4+, CD8+, or CD8+CD57+ T cells (not recorded which) from PBMCs. The sequence came from a human donor with aplastic anemia. The V and J genes are TRBV18 and TRBJ2-6, with D possibly being TRBD1 or TRBD2 (5 bases each). The chain's CDR3 is CASSKGSSGANVLTF. CDR3 nucleotides: TGTGCCAGCTCCAAGGGGAGCTCTGGGGCCAACGTCCTGACTTTC. The full variable domain, rest sourced from reference TRBV18 and TRBJ2-6, is NAGVMQNPRHLVRRRGQEARLRCSPMKGHSHVYWYRQLPEEGLKFMVYLQKENIIDESGMPKERFSAEFPKEGPSILRIQQVVRGDSAAYFCASSKGSSGANVLTFGAGSRLTVL.